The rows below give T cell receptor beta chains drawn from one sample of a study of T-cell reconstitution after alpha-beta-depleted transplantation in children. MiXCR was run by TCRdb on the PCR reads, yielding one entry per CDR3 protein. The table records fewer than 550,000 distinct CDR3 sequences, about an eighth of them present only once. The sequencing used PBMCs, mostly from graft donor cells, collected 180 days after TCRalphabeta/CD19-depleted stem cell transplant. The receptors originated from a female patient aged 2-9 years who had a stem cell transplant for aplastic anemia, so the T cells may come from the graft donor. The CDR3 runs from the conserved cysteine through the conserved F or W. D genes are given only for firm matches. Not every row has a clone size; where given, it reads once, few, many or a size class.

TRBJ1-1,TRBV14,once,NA,TGTGCCAGCAGCGTGAGGGGGGGCGGCACTGAAGCTTTCTTT,CASSVRGGGTEAFF
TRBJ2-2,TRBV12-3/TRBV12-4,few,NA,TGTGCCAGCAGGAGGCTTCTGAACACCGGGGAGCTGTTTTTT,CASRRLLNTGELFF
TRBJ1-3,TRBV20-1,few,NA,TGCAGTGCTTCACGAGGGGTGGATGGAAACACCATATATTTT,CSASRGVDGNTIYF
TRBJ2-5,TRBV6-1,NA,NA,TGTGCCAGCAGCCCCCCTACCCAAGAGACCCAGTACTTC,CASSPPTQETQYF
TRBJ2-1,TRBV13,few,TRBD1,TGTGCCAGCAGCAACTCCGGGACAGAATTCTACAATGAGCAGTTCTTC,CASSNSGTEFYNEQFF
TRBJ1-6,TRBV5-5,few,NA,TGTGCCAGCAGCTTAGGGGTGGAGGTTGCTGATTCACCCCTCCACTTT,CASSLGVEVADSPLHF
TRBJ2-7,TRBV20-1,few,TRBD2,TGCAGTGCCCTCGGACTAGCGGGAACCCAAGGCGACGAGCAGTACTTC,CSALGLAGTQGDEQYF
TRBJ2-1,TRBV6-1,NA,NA,TGTGCCAGCAAACTGGACACCTACAATGAGCAGTTCTTC,CASKLDTYNEQFF
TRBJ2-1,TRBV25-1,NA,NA,TGTGCCAGCAGTGAATATTTCCTCGGGCCAGATTACAATGAGCAGTTCTTC,CASSEYFLGPDYNEQFF
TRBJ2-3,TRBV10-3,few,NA,TGTGCCATCAGCGTGGGATCCAGGGGTGGCAGCACAGATACGCAGTATTTT,CAISVGSRGGSTDTQYF
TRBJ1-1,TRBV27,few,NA,TGTGCCAGCAGTTTACGGCCAACAGACACTGAAGCTTTCTTT,CASSLRPTDTEAFF
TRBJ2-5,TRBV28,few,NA,TGTGCCAGCAGTTTATTGGGCATATCAGAGACCCAGTACTTC,CASSLLGISETQYF
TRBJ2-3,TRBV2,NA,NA,TGTGCCAGCACTTACACAGATACGCAGTATTTT,CASTYTDTQYF
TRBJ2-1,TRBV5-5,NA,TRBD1,TGTGCCAGCAGCCTTAGGACAGGGAATCTCTACTACAATGAGCAGTTCTTC,CASSLRTGNLYYNEQFF
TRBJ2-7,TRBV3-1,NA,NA,TGTGCCAGCAGCCAAGAATTTTTTTCGCCCGGGGACGAGCAGTACTTC,CASSQEFFSPGDEQYF
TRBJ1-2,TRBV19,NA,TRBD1,TGTGCCAGCCAGGGGGCTCCGGGCTATGGCTACACCTTC,CASQGAPGYGYTF
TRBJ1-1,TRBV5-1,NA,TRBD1,TGCGCCAGCAGCTCCCGGACAGGGCCCATCGAAGCTTTCTTT,CASSSRTGPIEAFF
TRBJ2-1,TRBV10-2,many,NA,TGCGCCAGCAGTGAGTTCCCCCCCACCTTGACAGGCCCCTACAATGAGCAGTTCTTC,CASSEFPPTLTGPYNEQFF
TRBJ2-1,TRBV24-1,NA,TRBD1,TGTGCCACCAGTGATCGGACAGGGTCGTCGTTCTTC,CATSDRTGSSFF
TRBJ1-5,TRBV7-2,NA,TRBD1,TGTGCCAGCAGCTGGACAGGGGTTAGCAATCAGCCCCAGCATTTT,CASSWTGVSNQPQHF
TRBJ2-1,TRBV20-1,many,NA,TGCAGTGCTAGAGTCCAGGAGTATGAGCAGTTCTTC,CSARVQEYEQFF
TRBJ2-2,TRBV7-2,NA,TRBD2,TGTGCCAGCAGCTTAGCTAGCGGGCCCGGGGAGCTGTTTTTT,CASSLASGPGELFF
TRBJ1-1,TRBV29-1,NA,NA,TGCAGCATACGTTTAGGGAACACTGAAGCTTTCTTT,CSIRLGNTEAFF
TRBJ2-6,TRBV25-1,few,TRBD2,TGTGCCAGCAGTCCCGTAGCGGGGGCTGGGGCCAACGTCCTGACTTTC,CASSPVAGAGANVLTF
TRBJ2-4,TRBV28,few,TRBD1,TGTGCCAGCAGTAGGACAGGGCCTGCAAACATTCAGTACTTC,CASSRTGPANIQYF
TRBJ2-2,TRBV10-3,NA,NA,TGTGCCATCAGTGAACAGGGTTACACCGGGGAGCTGTTTTTT,CAISEQGYTGELFF
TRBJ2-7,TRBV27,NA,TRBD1,TGTGCCAGCAGTTCTTCCAGGACAGGGTCCCCCGAGCAGTACTTC,CASSSSRTGSPEQYF
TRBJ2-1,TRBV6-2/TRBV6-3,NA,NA,TGTGCCAGCAGTTGGGACTCGACCTCCTACAATGAGCAGTTCTTC,CASSWDSTSYNEQFF
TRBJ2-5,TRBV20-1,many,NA,TGCAGTGCTAGAGGTCAGGAGCTGGAGACCCAGTACTTC,CSARGQELETQYF
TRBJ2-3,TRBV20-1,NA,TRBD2,TGCAGTGCAGTTACTAGCGGGAGGAAGGCAGATACGCAGTATTTT,CSAVTSGRKADTQYF
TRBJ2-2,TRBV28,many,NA,TGTGCCAGCAGAACAGGGTTCACCGGGGAGCTGTTTTTT,CASRTGFTGELFF
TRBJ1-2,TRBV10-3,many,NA,TGTGCCATCAGTGAGTCGGGAAGGCCCCAGGCAGGCTACACCTTC,CAISESGRPQAGYTF
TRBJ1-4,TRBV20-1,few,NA,TGCAGTGCTAGAGTGGGCAGCTTAAATGAAAAACTGTTTTTT,CSARVGSLNEKLFF
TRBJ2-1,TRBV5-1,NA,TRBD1,TGCGCCAGCAGCTTGGGGGACAGGGTGTCCGATGAGCAGTTCTTC,CASSLGDRVSDEQFF
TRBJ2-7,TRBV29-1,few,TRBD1,TGCAGCGTTGTACAGGGGGCTAGGAGCTCCTACGAGCAGTACTTC,CSVVQGARSSYEQYF
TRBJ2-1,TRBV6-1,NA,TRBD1,TGTGCCAGCAGGACCCGGGACAGGGGTTACAATGAGCAGTTCTTC,CASRTRDRGYNEQFF
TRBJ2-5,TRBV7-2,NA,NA,TGTGCCAGCAGCTTACCCCACTATGAGACCCAGTACTTC,CASSLPHYETQYF
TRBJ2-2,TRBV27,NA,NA,TGTGCCAGCAGTTTATTGGTCAGCGGCACCGGGGAGCTGTTTTTT,CASSLLVSGTGELFF
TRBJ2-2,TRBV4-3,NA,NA,TGCGCCAGCAGCCAAGTAGTGGGAATCACCGGGGAGCTGTTTTTT,CASSQVVGITGELFF
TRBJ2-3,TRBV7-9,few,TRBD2,TGTGCCAGCAGCCCGCCTACTAGCGGGACTAGCACAGATACGCAGTATTTT,CASSPPTSGTSTDTQYF
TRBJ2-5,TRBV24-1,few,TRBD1,TGTGCCACCGGGGACAGGGGGGTCTGGGAGACCCAGTACTTC,CATGDRGVWETQYF
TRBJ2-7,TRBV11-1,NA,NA,TGTGCCAGCAGCTTAGGGCCTTCTTTCGAGCAGTACTTC,CASSLGPSFEQYF
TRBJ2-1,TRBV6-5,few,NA,TGTGCCAGCAGTTACTCGAAGTTTTTATTGGGCCACAATGAGCAGTTCTTC,CASSYSKFLLGHNEQFF
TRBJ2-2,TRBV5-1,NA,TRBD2,TGCGCCAGTAACGGGAGGGACACCGGGGAGCTGTTTTTT,CASNGRDTGELFF
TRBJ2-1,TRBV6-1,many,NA,TGTGCCAGCAGAAATCCGGGACAACCCTACAATGAGCAGTTCTTC,CASRNPGQPYNEQFF
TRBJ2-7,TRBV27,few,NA,TGTGCCAGCAGTCCTCCTTTTAGCGGACCCTCCTACGAGCAGTACTTC,CASSPPFSGPSYEQYF
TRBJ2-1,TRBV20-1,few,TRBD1,TGCAGTGCTAGAGGCAAAGGGTCCGGGACAGAGAATGAGCAGTTCTTC,CSARGKGSGTENEQFF
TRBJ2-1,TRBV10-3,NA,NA,TGTGCCATTTCATCTAGCTCCTACAATGAGCAGTTCTTC,CAISSSSYNEQFF
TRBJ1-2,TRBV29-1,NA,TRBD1,TGCAGCGTTGACAGGGGGTTTTATGGCTACACCTTC,CSVDRGFYGYTF